In this sample, the clone carrying this T cell receptor beta chain turned up a few times. Germline CDR1 reads SGHRS; CDR2 reads YFSETQ. Trimming cost V 5 bases and J 0 bases; bases outside gene matches: 1. The CDR3 length is 13 residues. These data belong to a study of cytomegalovirus exposure and HLA in healthy donors. Primers: 60 Vbeta forward and 13 Jbeta reverse. TCRdb's copy holds only in-frame clones and misses some; the assay was immunoSEQ multiplex PCR. The sample carries about 110,000 clones, about three quarters recorded once. Healthy bone marrow donors made up the cohort. Donors showed nominal health when sampled, although they likely had unrecorded immune exposures.

V and J are TRBV5-1 and TRBJ1-2; 7 bases agree with TRBD1. Sequencing input: PBMCs. This receptor was identified in a woman aged 60 to 75 in good health and CMV-seropositive. CDR3 nucleotides: TGCGCCAGCAGGGGGACAGCTAACTATGGCTACACCTTC. It encodes CASRGTANYGYTF.